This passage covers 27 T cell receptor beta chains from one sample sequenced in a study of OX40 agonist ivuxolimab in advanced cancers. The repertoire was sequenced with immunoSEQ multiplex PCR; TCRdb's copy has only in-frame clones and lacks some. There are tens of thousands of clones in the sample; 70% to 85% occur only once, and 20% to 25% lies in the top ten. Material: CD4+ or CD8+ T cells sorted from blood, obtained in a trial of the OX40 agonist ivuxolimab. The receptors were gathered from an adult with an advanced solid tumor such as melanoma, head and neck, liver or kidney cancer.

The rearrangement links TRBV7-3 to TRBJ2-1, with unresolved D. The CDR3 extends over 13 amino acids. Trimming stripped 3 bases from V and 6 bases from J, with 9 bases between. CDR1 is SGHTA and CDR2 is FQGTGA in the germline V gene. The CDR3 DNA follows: TGTGCCAGCAGCTTCGCGAGTTCCAATGAGCAGTTCTTC. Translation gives CASSFASSNEQFF.

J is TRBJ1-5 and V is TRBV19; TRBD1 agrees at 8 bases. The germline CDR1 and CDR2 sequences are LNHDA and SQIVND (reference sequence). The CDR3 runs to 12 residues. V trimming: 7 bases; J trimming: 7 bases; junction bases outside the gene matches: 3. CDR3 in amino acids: CASTRQGQPQHF. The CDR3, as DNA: TGTGCCAGTACCCGACAGGGGCAGCCCCAGCATTTT.

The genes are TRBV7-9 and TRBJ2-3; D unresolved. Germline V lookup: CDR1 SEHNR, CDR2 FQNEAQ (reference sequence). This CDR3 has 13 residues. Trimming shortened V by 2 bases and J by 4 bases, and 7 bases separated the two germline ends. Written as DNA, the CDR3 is TGTGCCAGCAGCTTATGGGGTGCAGATACGCAGTATTTT. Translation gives CASSLWGADTQYF.

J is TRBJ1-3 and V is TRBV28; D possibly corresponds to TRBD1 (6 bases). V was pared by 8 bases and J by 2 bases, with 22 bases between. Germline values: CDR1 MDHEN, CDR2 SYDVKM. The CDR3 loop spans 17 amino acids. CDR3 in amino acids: CASRPWGHGSTGNTIYF. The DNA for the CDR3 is TGTGCCAGCCGCCCTTGGGGGCACGGGTCTACTGGAAACACCATATATTTT.

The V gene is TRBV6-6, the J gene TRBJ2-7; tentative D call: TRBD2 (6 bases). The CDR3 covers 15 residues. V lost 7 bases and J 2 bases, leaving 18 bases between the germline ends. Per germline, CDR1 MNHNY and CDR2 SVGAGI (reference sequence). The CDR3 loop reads CASTGGDVWTYEQYF. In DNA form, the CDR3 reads TGTGCCAGCACCGGAGGGGACGTCTGGACCTACGAGCAGTACTTC.

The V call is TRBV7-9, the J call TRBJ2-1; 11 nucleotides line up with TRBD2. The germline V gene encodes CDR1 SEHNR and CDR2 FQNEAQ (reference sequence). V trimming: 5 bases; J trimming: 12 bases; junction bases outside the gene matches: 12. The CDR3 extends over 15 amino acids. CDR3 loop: CASSPAGLAVVGQFF. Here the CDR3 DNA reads TGTGCCAGCAGCCCCGCGGGACTAGCGGTGGTTGGGCAGTTCTTC.

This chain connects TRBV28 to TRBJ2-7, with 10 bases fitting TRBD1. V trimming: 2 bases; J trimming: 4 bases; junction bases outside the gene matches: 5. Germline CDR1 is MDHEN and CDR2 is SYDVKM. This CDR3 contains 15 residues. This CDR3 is CASSLRGTGEYEQYF. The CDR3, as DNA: TGTGCCAGCAGTTTACGCGGGACAGGGGAATACGAGCAGTACTTC.

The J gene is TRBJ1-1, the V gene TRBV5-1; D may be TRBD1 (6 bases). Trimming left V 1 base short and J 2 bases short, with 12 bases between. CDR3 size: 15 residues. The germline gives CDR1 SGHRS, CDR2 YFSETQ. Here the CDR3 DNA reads TGCGCCAGCAGCTTGACAGGGAAAACAAACACTGAAGCTTTCTTT. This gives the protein CASSLTGKTNTEAFF. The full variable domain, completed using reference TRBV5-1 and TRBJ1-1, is KAGVTQTPRYLIKTRGQQVTLSCSPISGHRSVSWYQQTPGQGLQFLFEYFSETQRNKGNFPGRFSGRQFSNSRSEMNVSTLELGDSALYLCASSLTGKTNTEAFFGQGTRLTVV.

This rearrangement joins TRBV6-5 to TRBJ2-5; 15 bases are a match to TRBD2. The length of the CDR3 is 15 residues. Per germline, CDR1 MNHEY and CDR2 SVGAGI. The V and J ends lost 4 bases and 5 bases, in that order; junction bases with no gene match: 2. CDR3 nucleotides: TGTGCCAGCAGTTTTGGACTAGCGGGAGGGGAGACCCAGTACTTC. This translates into CASSFGLAGGETQYF.

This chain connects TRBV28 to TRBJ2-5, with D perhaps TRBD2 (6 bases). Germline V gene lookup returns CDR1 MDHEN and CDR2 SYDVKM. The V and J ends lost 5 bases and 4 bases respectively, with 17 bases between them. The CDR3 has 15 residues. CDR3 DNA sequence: TGTGCCAGCAGTACCGGGGACTCGATTTCAGAGACCCAGTACTTC. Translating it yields CASSTGDSISETQYF. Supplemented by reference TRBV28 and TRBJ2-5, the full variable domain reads DVKVTQSSRYLVKRTGEKVFLECVQDMDHENMFWYRQDPGLGLRLIYFSYDVKMKEKGDIPEGYSVSREKKERFSLILESASTNQTSMYLCASSTGDSISETQYFGPGTRLLVL.

The CDR3 nucleotides read TGTGCCAGCAGTGAAGGGGGGGGAGGCCGATCCAACACCGGGGAGCTGTTTTTT. This gives the protein CASSEGGGGRSNTGELFF. The chain couples TRBV2 to TRBJ2-2, with TRBD2 matching over 7 bases. Germline trimming cut 1 base from V and 2 bases from J; bases unmatched to any gene: 10. From germline, CDR1 is SNHLY and CDR2 FYNNEI. The CDR3 loop spans 18 amino acids. Full variable domain (rest looked up from reference TRBV2 and TRBJ2-2): EPEVTQTPSHQVTQMGQEVILRCVPISNHLYFYWYRQILGQKVEFLVSFYNNEISEKSEIFDDQFSVERPDGSNFTLKIRSTKLEDSAMYFCASSEGGGGRSNTGELFFGEGSRLTVL.

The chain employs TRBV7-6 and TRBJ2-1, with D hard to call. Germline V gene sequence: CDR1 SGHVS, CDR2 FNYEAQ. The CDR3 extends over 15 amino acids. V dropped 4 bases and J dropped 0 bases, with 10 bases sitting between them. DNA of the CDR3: TGTGCCAGCAGCTCCTTGCTGAGCTCCTACAATGAGCAGTTCTTC. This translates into CASSSLLSSYNEQFF.

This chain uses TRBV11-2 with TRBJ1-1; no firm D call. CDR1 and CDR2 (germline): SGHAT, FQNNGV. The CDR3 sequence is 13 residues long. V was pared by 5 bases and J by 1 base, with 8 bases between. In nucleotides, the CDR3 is TGTGCCAGCAGCCCACCCGGGAACACTGAAGCTTTCTTT. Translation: CASSPPGNTEAFF.

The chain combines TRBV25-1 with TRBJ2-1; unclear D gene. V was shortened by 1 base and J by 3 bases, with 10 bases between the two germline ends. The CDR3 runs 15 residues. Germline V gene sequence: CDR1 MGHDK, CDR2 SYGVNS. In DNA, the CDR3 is TGTGCCAGCAGTGAATCCTCAACCCTCTACAATGAGCAGTTCTTC. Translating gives CASSESSTLYNEQFF.

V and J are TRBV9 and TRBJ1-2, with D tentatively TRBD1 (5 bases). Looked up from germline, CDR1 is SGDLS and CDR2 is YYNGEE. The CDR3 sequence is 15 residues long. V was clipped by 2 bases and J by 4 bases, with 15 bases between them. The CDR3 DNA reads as TGTGCCAGCAGCGTGGGACGGGGAACGCTCTATGGCTACACCTTC. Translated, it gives CASSVGRGTLYGYTF.

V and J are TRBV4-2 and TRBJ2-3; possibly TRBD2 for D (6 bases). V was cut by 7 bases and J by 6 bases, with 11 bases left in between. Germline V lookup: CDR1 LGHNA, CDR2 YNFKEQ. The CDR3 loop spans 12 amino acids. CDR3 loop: CASMASDDTQYF. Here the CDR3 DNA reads TGTGCCAGCATGGCTAGCGACGATACGCAGTATTTT.

CDR3 sequence: CASKGQASTDTQYF. The CDR3 region has the DNA TGCGCCAGCAAAGGACAAGCTAGCACAGATACGCAGTATTTT. The chain links TRBV4-1 to TRBJ2-3, with D possibly TRBD1 on 5 matching bases. V gave up 7 bases and J gave up 0 bases, with 11 bases separating them. CDR1 and CDR2 from the germline V gene are MGHRA and YSYEKL. This CDR3 comprises 14 residues.

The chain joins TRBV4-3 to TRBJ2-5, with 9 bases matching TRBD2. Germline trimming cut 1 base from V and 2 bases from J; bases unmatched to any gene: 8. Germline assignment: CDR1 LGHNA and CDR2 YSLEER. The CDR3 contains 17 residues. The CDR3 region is CASSQVGAGGLQETQYF. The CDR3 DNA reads TGCGCCAGCAGCCAAGTCGGGGCGGGGGGGCTACAAGAGACCCAGTACTTC.

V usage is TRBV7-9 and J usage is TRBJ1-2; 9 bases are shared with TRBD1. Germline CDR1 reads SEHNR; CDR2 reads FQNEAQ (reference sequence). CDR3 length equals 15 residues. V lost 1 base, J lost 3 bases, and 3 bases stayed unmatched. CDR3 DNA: TGTGCCAGCAGCTTAGGGACAGGGGAGGACTATGGCTACACCTTC. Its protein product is CASSLGTGEDYGYTF.

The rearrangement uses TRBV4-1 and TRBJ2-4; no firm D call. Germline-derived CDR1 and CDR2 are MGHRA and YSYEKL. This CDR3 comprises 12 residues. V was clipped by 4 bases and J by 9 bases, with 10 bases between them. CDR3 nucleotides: TGCGCCAGCAGCCTCCCCGGTGGCATTCAGTACTTC. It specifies CASSLPGGIQYF.

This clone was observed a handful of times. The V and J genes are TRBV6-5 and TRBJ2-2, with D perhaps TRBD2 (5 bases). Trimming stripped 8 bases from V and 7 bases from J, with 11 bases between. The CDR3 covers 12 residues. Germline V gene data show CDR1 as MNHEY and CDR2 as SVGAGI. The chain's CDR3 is CASALGGGELFF. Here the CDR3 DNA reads TGTGCCAGCGCATTAGGAGGCGGGGAGCTGTTTTTT.

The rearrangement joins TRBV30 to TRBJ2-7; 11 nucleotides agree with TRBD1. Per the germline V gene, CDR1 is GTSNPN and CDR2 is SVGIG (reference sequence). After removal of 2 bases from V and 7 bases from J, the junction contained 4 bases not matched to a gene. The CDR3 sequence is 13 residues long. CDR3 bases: TGTGCCTGGAGTTGGGACAGGGGGAGAGAGCAGTACTTC. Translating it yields CAWSWDRGREQYF.

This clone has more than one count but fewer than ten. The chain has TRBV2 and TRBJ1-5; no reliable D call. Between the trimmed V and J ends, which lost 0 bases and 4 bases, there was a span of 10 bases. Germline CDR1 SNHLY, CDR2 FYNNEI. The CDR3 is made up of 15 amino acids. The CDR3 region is CASSEALSTNQPQHF. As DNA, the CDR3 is TGTGCCAGCAGTGAAGCGCTTAGTACGAATCAGCCCCAGCATTTT.

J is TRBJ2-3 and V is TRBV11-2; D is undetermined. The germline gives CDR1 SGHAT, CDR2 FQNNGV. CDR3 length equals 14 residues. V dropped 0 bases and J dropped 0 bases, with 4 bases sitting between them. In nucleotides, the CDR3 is TGTGCCAGCAGCTTAGATCTCAGCACAGATACGCAGTATTTT. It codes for CASSLDLSTDTQYF.

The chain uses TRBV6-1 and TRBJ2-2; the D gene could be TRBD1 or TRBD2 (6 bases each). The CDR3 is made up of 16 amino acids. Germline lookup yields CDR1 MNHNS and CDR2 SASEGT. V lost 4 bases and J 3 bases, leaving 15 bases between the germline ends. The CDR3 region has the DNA TGTGCCAGCAGTGCGCCCCGGGGGCAGGACACCGGGGAGCTGTTTTTT. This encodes CASSAPRGQDTGELFF.

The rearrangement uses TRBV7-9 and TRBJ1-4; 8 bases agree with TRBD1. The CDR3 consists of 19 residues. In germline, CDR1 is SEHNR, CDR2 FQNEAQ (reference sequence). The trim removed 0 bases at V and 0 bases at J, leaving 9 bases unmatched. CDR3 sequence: CASSLAGQGYPPTNEKLFF. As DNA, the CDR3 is TGTGCCAGCAGCTTAGCAGGACAGGGCTACCCACCAACTAATGAAAAACTGTTTTTT. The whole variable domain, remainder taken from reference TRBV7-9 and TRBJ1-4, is DTGVSQNPRHKITKRGQNVTFRCDPISEHNRLYWYRQTLGQGPEFLTYFQNEAQLEKSRLLSDRFSAERPKGSFSTLEIQRTEQGDSAMYLCASSLAGQGYPPTNEKLFFGSGTQLSVL.

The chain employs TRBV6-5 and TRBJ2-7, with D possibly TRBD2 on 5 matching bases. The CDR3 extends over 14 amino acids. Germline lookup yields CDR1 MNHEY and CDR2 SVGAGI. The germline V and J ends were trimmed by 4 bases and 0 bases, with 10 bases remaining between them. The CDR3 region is CASSWGDGSYEQYF. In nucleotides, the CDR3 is TGTGCCAGCAGTTGGGGAGACGGCTCCTACGAGCAGTACTTC.